The present TCR beta chain was sequenced within a study of T cell responses to AZD1222 COVID-19 vaccine. For the study at large: It was second doses at about 4 or about 12 weeks that were pooled.

V was shortened by 4 bases and J by 9 bases, with 18 bases between the two germline ends. CDR3 size: 14 residues. Germline V gene data show CDR1 as WSHSY and CDR2 as SAAADI. Worth noting for this clone: Its target is unknown.

Profiling relied on immunoSEQ multiplex PCR, and the TCRdb table lists in-frame clones only, not all of them. The sample contains 150,000 to 200,000 clones, 90% of which appear only once. General observations from the study: It was only a handful of AZD1222 recipients who were seropositive at baseline. Regions left unmutated in variants are reportedly the target of nearly half of spike-specific TCRs. Two doses of AZD1222 preceded a rise in Spike-specific TCR breadth and depth.

The V and J genes are TRBV10-2 and TRBJ2-5; the D gene is possibly TRBD2 (6 bases). The TCR sequence derives from an adult in good health. Specimen: peripheral blood, collected on day 0 of AZD1222 vaccination. CDR3 sequence (DNA): TGCGCCAGCAGTGGATCGTGGGAGCGCGGGGCCCAGTACTTC. This translates into CASSGSWERGAQYF.